This T cell receptor (beta chain) emerged from a study of shared clonotypes between healthy human individuals. Looking at the study overall: Plates per donor: three CD4 naive, three CD4 memory, two CD8 naive, one CD8 memory.

Sequenced by immunoSEQ multiplex PCR; TCRdb stores in-frame clones only, minus some. The table has more than 2 million clones, around 93% seen once. Terminally differentiated effector memory CD45RA+ cells were excluded by CCR7 positive selection of CD45RO-negative cells. Nashville, Tennessee was home to all donors, each a Caucasian adult. Germline trimming cut 6 bases from V and 5 bases from J; bases unmatched to any gene: 7. The V gene's germline CDR1 is MNHNS and CDR2 SASEGT. The CDR3 sequence is 16 residues long. The sequencing sample was made of naive CD8+ T cells from PBMCs. The rearrangement joins TRBV6-1 to TRBJ2-2; 12 bases fit TRBD2. The receptor was derived from a man younger than 30 in good health. Some clones in this sample may be carry-over from other donors' samples. CDR3 nucleotides: TGTGCCAGCAGCGAATCTAGCGGGAGGGTAACCGGGGAGCTGTTTTTT. It translates to CASSESSGRVTGELFF.